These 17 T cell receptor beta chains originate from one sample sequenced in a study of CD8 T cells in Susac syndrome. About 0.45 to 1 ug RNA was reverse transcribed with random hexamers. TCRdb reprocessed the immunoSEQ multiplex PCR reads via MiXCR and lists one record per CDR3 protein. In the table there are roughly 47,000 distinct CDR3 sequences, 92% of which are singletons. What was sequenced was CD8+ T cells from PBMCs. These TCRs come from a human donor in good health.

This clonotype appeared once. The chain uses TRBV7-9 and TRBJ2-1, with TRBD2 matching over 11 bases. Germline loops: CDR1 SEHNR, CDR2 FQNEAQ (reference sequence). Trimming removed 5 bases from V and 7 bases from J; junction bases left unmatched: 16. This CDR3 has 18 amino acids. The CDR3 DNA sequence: TGTGCCAGCAGCCAAGGAACCCTAGCGGGGGGAATCGAGAATGAGCAGTTCTTC. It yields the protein CASSQGTLAGGIENEQFF.

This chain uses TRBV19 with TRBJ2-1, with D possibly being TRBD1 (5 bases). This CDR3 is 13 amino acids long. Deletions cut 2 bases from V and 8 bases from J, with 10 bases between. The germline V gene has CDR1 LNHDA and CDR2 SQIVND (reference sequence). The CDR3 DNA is TGTGCCAGTAGTATAAGTGACAGCTATGAGCAGTTCTTC. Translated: CASSISDSYEQFF. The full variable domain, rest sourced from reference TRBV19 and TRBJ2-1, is DGGITQSPKYLFRKEGQNVTLSCEQNLNHDAMYWYRQDPGQGLRLIYYSQIVNDFQKGDIAEGYSVSREKKESFPLTVTSAQKNPTAFYLCASSISDSYEQFFGPGTRLTVL.

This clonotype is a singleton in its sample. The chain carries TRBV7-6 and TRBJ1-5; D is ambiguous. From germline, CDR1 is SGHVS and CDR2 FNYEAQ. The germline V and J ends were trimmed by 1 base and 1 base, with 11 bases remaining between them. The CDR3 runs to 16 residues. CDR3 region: CASSLGQAGSNQPQHF. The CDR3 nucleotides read TGTGCCAGCAGCTTAGGACAAGCGGGGAGCAATCAGCCCCAGCATTTT.

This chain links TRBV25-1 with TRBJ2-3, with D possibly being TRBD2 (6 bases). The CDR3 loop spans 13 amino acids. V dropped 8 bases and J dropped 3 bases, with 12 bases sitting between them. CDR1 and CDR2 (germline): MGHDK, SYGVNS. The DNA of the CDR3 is TGTGCCAGCGTCGGGAGTTCTACAGATACGCAGTATTTT. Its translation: CASVGSSTDTQYF. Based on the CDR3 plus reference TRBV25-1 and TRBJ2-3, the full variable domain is EADIYQTPRYLVIGTGKKITLECSQTMGHDKMYWYQQDPGMELHLIHYSYGVNSTEKGDLSSESTVSRIRTEHFPLTLESARPSHTSQYLCASVGSSTDTQYFGPGTRLTVL.

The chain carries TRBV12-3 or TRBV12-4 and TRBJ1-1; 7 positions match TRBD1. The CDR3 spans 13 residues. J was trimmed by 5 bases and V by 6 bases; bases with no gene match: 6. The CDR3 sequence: CASRRQGGTEAFF. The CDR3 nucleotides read TGTGCCAGCAGAAGACAGGGTGGTACTGAAGCTTTCTTT.

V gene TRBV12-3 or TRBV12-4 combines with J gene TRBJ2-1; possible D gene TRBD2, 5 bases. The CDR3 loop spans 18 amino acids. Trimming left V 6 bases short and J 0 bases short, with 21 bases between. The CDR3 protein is CASRGEGHMGRSYNEQFF. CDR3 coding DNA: TGTGCCAGCAGGGGAGAGGGTCACATGGGCCGCTCCTACAATGAGCAGTTCTTC.

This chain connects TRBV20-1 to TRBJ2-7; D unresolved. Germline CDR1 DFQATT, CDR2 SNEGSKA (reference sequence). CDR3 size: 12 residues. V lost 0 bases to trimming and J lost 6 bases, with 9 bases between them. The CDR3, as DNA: TGCAGTGCTAGAGATAGGTCAGTCGAGCAGTACTTC. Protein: CSARDRSVEQYF.

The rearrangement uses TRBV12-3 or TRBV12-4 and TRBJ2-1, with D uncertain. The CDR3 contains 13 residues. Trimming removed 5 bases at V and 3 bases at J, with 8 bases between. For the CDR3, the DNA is TGTGCCAGCAGTGACACAATCTACAATGAGCAGTTCTTC. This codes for CASSDTIYNEQFF.

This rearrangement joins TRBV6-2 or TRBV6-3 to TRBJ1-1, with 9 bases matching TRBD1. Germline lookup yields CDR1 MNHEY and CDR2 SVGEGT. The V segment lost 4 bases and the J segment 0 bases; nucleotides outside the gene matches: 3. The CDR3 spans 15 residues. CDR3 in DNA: TGTGCCAGCAGTTTGGGGACAGGGATGAACACTGAAGCTTTCTTT. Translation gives CASSLGTGMNTEAFF.

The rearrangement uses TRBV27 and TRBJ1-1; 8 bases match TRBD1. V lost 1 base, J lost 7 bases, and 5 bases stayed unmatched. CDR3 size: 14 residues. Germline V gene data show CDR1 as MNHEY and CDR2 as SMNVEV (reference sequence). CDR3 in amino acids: CASSLYGTGVEAFF. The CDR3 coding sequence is TGTGCCAGCAGTTTATACGGGACAGGTGTTGAAGCTTTCTTT.

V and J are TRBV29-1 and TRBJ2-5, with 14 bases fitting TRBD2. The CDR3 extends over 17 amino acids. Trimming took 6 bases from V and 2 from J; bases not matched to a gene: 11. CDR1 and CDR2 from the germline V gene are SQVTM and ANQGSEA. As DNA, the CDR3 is TGCAGCGTCCCGTCGGGACTAGCGGGAGTAGGGCAAGAGACCCAGTACTTC. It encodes CSVPSGLAGVGQETQYF.

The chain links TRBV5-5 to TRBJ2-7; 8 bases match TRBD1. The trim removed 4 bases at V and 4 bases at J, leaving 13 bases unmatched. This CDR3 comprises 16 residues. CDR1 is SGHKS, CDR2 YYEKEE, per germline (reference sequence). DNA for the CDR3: TGTGCCAGCAGCCCCAGGGGGGACAGGACGGGGTACGAGCAGTACTTC. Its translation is CASSPRGDRTGYEQYF.

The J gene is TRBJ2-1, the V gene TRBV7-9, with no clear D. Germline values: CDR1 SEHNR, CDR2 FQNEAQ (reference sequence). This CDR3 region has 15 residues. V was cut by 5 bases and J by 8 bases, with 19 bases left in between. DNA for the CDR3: TGTGCCAGCAGCCTTATTCCCCTGGCAGCCGATGAGCAGTTCTTC. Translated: CASSLIPLAADEQFF.

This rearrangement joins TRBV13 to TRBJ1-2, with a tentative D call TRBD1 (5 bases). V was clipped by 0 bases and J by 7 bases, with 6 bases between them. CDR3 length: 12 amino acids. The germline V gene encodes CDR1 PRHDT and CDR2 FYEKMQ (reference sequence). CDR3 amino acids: CASSLGGAGYTF. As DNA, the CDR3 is TGTGCCAGCAGCTTAGGTGGGGCTGGCTACACCTTC.

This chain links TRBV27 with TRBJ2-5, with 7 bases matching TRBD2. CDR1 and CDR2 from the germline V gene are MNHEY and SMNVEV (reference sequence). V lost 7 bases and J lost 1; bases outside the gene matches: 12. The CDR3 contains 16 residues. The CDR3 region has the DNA TGTGCCAGCACTCCCCTAGGCGGCGGGGGCCAAGAGACCCAGTACTTC. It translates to CASTPLGGGGQETQYF.

The CDR3 nucleotides are TGTGCCAGCAGCTTCGGACGTCGGTTGAACACCGGGGAGCTGTTTTTT. Translation: CASSFGRRLNTGELFF. The V gene is TRBV7-9, the J gene TRBJ2-2; D unresolved. There are 16 residues in the CDR3. V was pared by 3 bases and J by 1 base, with 12 bases between. Germline lookup yields CDR1 SEHNR and CDR2 FQNEAQ (reference sequence).

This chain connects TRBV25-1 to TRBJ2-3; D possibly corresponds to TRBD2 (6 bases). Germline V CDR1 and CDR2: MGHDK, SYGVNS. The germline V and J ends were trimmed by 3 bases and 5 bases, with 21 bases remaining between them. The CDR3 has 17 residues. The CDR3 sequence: CASSDPLTPLAGDTQYF. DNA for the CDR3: TGTGCCAGCAGTGATCCCCTCACTCCACTAGCAGGAGATACGCAGTATTTT.